One sample yielded the 25 T cell receptor beta chains listed below, sequenced in a study of T cells in Graves' hyperthyroidism and ophthalmopathy. It was RNA transcripts that yielded the amplified TCR beta CDR3 regions. Using the HTBI primer set, a first-round RT-PCR was run on the TCR CDR3. MiXCR, applied by TCRdb to the multiplex PCR reads, yields one record per CDR3 protein. The data hold around 690,000 distinct CDR3 sequences, with 17% observed a single time. The sequencing sample was made of blood. The receptors originated from a man aged 50-59 years with Graves' hyperthyroidism.

This clonotype was seen at least ten times. V usage is TRBV5-1 and J usage is TRBJ2-1; the match to TRBD2 covers 9 bases. V was pared by 1 base and J by 8 bases, with 16 bases of the junction left unmatched. This CDR3 is built from 18 residues. Looked up from germline, CDR1 is SGHRS and CDR2 is YFSETQ. The CDR3: CASSLRGSGGEIRDEQFF. The CDR3 nucleotides are TGCGCCAGCAGCTTGCGTGGTAGCGGGGGAGAAATTCGAGATGAGCAGTTCTTC.

This clonotype has ten or more counts. The chain carries TRBV28 and TRBJ2-7; the match to TRBD1 covers 8 bases. The J segment lost 5 bases and the V segment lost 2 bases, leaving 2 bases of the junction unmatched. This CDR3 is built from 13 residues. Looked up from germline, CDR1 is MDHEN and CDR2 is SYDVKM. The CDR3 loop reads CASSLPGGHEQYF. CDR3 coding DNA: TGTGCCAGCAGTTTACCAGGGGGCCACGAGCAGTACTTC. Filled out from reference TRBV28 and TRBJ2-7, the complete variable domain reads DVKVTQSSRYLVKRTGEKVFLECVQDMDHENMFWYRQDPGLGLRLIYFSYDVKMKEKGDIPEGYSVSREKKERFSLILESASTNQTSMYLCASSLPGGHEQYFGPGTRLTVT.

This clonotype was picked up one time. V gene TRBV6-1 combines with J gene TRBJ2-7, with D possibly TRBD2 on 6 matching bases. The V gene lost 0 bases and the J gene lost 5 bases, with 17 bases spanning the gap. The CDR3 sequence is 16 residues long. Germline assignment: CDR1 MNHNS and CDR2 SASEGT. CDR3 region: CASSEAPLEGRNEQYF. The CDR3 DNA reads as TGTGCCAGCAGTGAAGCCCCGCTAGAGGGGAGGAACGAGCAGTACTTC.

V and J are TRBV4-2 and TRBJ1-1; tentatively, D is TRBD1 (5 bases). Germline CDR1 LGHNA, CDR2 YNFKEQ. Trimming took off 1 base at V and 10 bases at J, with 13 bases between the two ends. This CDR3 spans 13 amino acids. The CDR3 DNA sequence: TGTGCCAGCAGCCAAGTGACGGGGCGCCCAGCTTTCTTT. It translates to CASSQVTGRPAFF.

This clonotype was observed many times. This chain joins TRBV28 and TRBJ2-7, with D perhaps matching TRBD1 (6 bases). The CDR3 is 15 amino acids. V dropped 3 bases and J dropped 4 bases, with 16 bases sitting between them. Germline CDR1 MDHEN, CDR2 SYDVKM. The CDR3 DNA sequence: TGTGCCAGCAGTTTTTCCTCAAGGGGGATGTACGAGCAGTACTTC. Translation: CASSFSSRGMYEQYF.

The chain employs TRBV11-3 and TRBJ2-2; 7 bases line up with TRBD2. CDR3 length: 17 amino acids. Germline assignment: CDR1 SGHNT and CDR2 YENEEA. The junction had 6 bases not matched to a gene; V was cut back by 0 bases and J by 2 bases. CDR3 region: CASSLDLGLNNTGELFF. The CDR3 DNA reads as TGTGCCAGCAGCTTAGATCTGGGACTAAATAACACCGGGGAGCTGTTTTTT.

The chain joins TRBV6-5 to TRBJ1-2, with TRBD1 matching 8 bases. The CDR3 has 14 residues. With 2 bases clipped from V and 2 bases from J, the junction kept 1 base outside the gene matches. CDR1 is MNHEY and CDR2 is SVGAGI in the germline V gene. CDR3 coding DNA: TGTGCCAGCAGTTACGGACAGGGAAACTATGGCTACACCTTC. This gives the protein CASSYGQGNYGYTF.

This clonotype was detected many times. This chain links TRBV7-2 with TRBJ2-7, with D perhaps matching TRBD1 or TRBD2 (5 bases each). Deletions cut 5 bases from V and 2 bases from J, with 22 bases between. This CDR3 has 17 residues. From germline, CDR1 is SGHTA and CDR2 FQGNSA. The CDR3 DNA reads TGTGCCAGCAGCCCTCGGCGGCAGAGGGGCCTCCCCTACGAGCAGTACTTC. It yields the protein CASSPRRQRGLPYEQYF.

This clonotype was seen many times. V usage is TRBV30 and J usage is TRBJ2-3; no firm D call. This CDR3 region has 14 residues. Germline V CDR1 and CDR2: GTSNPN, SVGIG (reference sequence). Trimming removed 3 bases at V and 1 base at J, with 11 bases between. CDR3 bases: TGTGCCTGGAGAAACCCGAGCCGCACAGATACGCAGTATTTT. The encoded protein is CAWRNPSRTDTQYF. Full variable domain (outside the CDR3, taken from reference TRBV30 and TRBJ2-3): SQTIHQWPATLVQPVGSPLSLECTVEGTSNPNLYWYRQAAGRGLQLLFYSVGIGQISSEVPQNLSASRPQDRQFILSSKKLLLSDSGFYLCAWRNPSRTDTQYFGPGTRLTVL.

The CDR3 here is CSARGSSQETQYF. For the CDR3, the DNA is TGCAGTGCTAGAGGCTCCAGCCAAGAGACCCAGTACTTC. The chain couples TRBV20-1 to TRBJ2-5, with D uncertain. Looked up from germline, CDR1 is DFQATT and CDR2 is SNEGSKA (reference sequence). V lost 1 base and J lost 1, with 7 bases in between. The CDR3 is 13 residues long.

The rearrangement links TRBV4-2 to TRBJ1-2; 7 bases agree with TRBD1. With 0 bases clipped from V and 7 bases from J, the junction kept 11 bases outside the gene matches. The CDR3 covers 16 residues. Germline V gene sequence: CDR1 LGHNA, CDR2 YNFKEQ. The CDR3 sequence is CASSQDLQGTVVGYTF. The DNA for the CDR3 is TGTGCCAGCAGCCAAGATTTACAGGGGACAGTGGTTGGCTACACCTTC.

The CDR3 DNA is TGCGCCAGCAGCCAAGGGGCTAGCGGGAGAGTTGGCGATGAGCAGTTCTTC. Protein: CASSQGASGRVGDEQFF. The J gene is TRBJ2-1, the V gene TRBV4-3; 10 nucleotides align to TRBD2. J lost 8 bases, V lost 1 base, and 11 bases had no gene match. CDR1 and CDR2 (germline): LGHNA, YSLEER. The CDR3 contains 17 residues.

V gene TRBV6-2 or TRBV6-3 combines with J gene TRBJ2-6; D perhaps matches TRBD1 (6 bases). Deletions cut 6 bases from V and 0 bases from J, with 12 bases between. CDR3 length: 16 amino acids. The germline gives CDR1 MNHEY, CDR2 SVGEGT. As DNA, the CDR3 is TGTGCCAGCAGGACAGGACCCTACTCTGGGGCCAACGTCCTGACTTTC. Translation: CASRTGPYSGANVLTF.

This clonotype was observed at least ten times. The chain combines TRBV6-1 with TRBJ2-1; 11 positions match TRBD2. The germline CDR1 and CDR2 sequences are MNHNS and SASEGT. This CDR3 spans 18 amino acids. V trimming: 5 bases; J trimming: 2 bases; junction bases outside the gene matches: 11. DNA of the CDR3: TGTGCCAGCAGTCTGATCCCAAGACTAGCGGGGACCTACAATGAGCAGTTCTTC. Translated: CASSLIPRLAGTYNEQFF.

Ten or more counts support this clonotype. V is TRBV12-3 or TRBV12-4 and J is TRBJ1-3; the D gene is possibly TRBD1 (5 bases). The length of the CDR3 is 14 residues. Trimming pared 7 bases from V and 8 bases from J, leaving 18 bases between. The CDR3: CASNTRGSRDTIYF. As DNA, the CDR3 is TGTGCCAGCAATACCCGGGGCAGTCGGGACACCATATATTTT.

The V and J genes are TRBV6-1 and TRBJ2-1; TRBD2 agrees at 12 bases. V was clipped by 7 bases and J by 7 bases; unmatched bases: 8. Germline V lookup: CDR1 MNHNS, CDR2 SASEGT. The CDR3 contains 15 residues. The CDR3 sequence: CASIRTSGRSNEQFF. CDR3 coding DNA: TGTGCCAGCATTCGAACTAGCGGGAGGTCAAATGAGCAGTTCTTC.

At least ten counts were recorded for this clonotype. The rearrangement uses TRBV28 and TRBJ2-1; TRBD1 aligns across 7 bases. The V gene end was trimmed by 8 bases and the J gene end by 5 bases; junction bases not matched to a gene: 6. The CDR3 contains 13 residues. Germline values: CDR1 MDHEN, CDR2 SYDVKM. This CDR3 reads CASRTGGHNEQFF. In DNA form, the CDR3 reads TGTGCCAGCCGGACAGGAGGTCACAATGAGCAGTTCTTC.

This clonotype was seen ten or more times. The chain uses TRBV28 and TRBJ1-1; D unresolved. This CDR3 region has 14 residues. Trimming removed 5 bases from V and 0 bases from J, with 10 bases in between. CDR1 and CDR2 (germline): MDHEN, SYDVKM. For the CDR3, the DNA is TGTGCCAGCAGTCGTACAGTTTTGAACACTGAAGCTTTCTTT. It codes for CASSRTVLNTEAFF.

This clonotype was picked up many times. The V call is TRBV11-1, the J call TRBJ2-3; D might be TRBD1 or TRBD2, each matching 5 bases. The V end was cut by 8 bases, the J end by 7 bases, with 25 bases between. The CDR3 spans 16 residues. Germline lookup yields CDR1 SGHAT and CDR2 FQDESV (reference sequence). CDR3 DNA sequence: TGTGCCAGCGGGTTCGGGACCGATCCGATAGGGAATACGCAGTATTTT. This encodes CASGFGTDPIGNTQYF. Variable domain in full (rest from reference TRBV11-1 and TRBJ2-3): EAEVAQSPRYKITEKSQAVAFWCDPISGHATLYWYRQILGQGPELLVQFQDESVVDDSQLPKDRFSAERLKGVDSTLKIQPAELGDSAMYLCASGFGTDPIGNTQYFGPGTRLTVL.

The J gene is TRBJ1-2, the V gene TRBV3-1; D unclear. V lost 4 bases to trimming and J lost 1 base, with 10 bases between them. Per the germline V gene, CDR1 is LGHDT and CDR2 is YNNKEL (reference sequence). The CDR3 totals 14 residues. In nucleotides, the CDR3 is TGTGCCAGCAGCCCAACTCGCAGTAACTATGGCTACACCTTC. This sequence encodes CASSPTRSNYGYTF.

This clonotype appeared a few times. The chain combines TRBV5-5 with TRBJ1-4; D perhaps matches TRBD1 (6 bases). Germline assignment: CDR1 SGHKS and CDR2 YYEKEE (reference sequence). The CDR3 runs to 14 residues. Trimming took off 6 bases at V and 4 bases at J, with 13 bases between the two ends. The CDR3, as DNA: TGTGCCAGCACCAGGACAGTCATTAATGAAAAACTGTTTTTT. Residues: CASTRTVINEKLFF.

This clonotype was recorded only once. The genes are TRBV28 and TRBJ1-3, with D possibly TRBD1 on 5 matching bases. CDR1 MDHEN and CDR2 SYDVKM come from the germline V gene. The V gene lost 1 base and the J gene lost 0 bases, with 16 bases spanning the gap. The CDR3 extends over 18 amino acids. The CDR3 sequence is CASSLSRRQRISGNTIYF. CDR3 DNA sequence: TGTGCCAGCAGTTTATCGAGGAGACAGCGAATCTCTGGAAACACCATATATTTT.

At least ten counts were recorded for this clonotype. The chain uses TRBV6-1 and TRBJ2-1; no definite D call. V lost 6 bases, J lost 0 bases, and 12 bases lay in between. The CDR3 is 15 residues long. CDR1 and CDR2 (germline): MNHNS, SASEGT. CDR3 DNA: TGTGCCAGCAGACCTGTCGATAGCTCCTACAATGAGCAGTTCTTC. Translated: CASRPVDSSYNEQFF.

CDR3 amino acids: CASSLGTRSTGELFF. The CDR3, as DNA: TGTGCCAGCAGCTTAGGGACTAGAAGCACCGGGGAGCTGTTTTTT. The chain recombines TRBV7-3 with TRBJ2-2; TRBD2 agrees at 8 bases. The CDR3 covers 15 residues. Germline CDR1 SGHTA, CDR2 FQGTGA. Trimming at V came to 2 bases and at J to 4 bases, leaving 3 bases not matched to a gene.

The chain combines TRBV28 with TRBJ1-5, with D possibly being TRBD1 (5 bases). The CDR3 sequence is 17 residues long. The V end lost 7 bases, the J end lost 3 bases, and 22 bases lay between the germline ends. CDR1 is MDHEN and CDR2 is SYDVKM in the germline V gene. Here the CDR3 reads CASTSGGLQGDNQPQHF. CDR3 nucleotides: TGTGCCAGCACCTCAGGCGGGTTGCAGGGTGACAATCAGCCCCAGCATTTT.